The present T cell receptor (beta chain) was sequenced within a study of identical twins. For this clonotype: The target antigen is unknown.

This CDR3 contains 12 residues. Germline loops: CDR1 KGHSH, CDR2 LQKENI. V was trimmed by 3 bases and J by 10 bases, leaving 10 bases between them. Study observations and caveats: Researchers reported weaker excess twin sharing in beta out-of-frame sequences. The more abundant beta clonotypes in cord blood had fewer insertions, and memory repertoires did not show this.

TCRdb reprocessed the 5' RACE reads via MiXCR and lists one record per CDR3 protein. This sample carries roughly 630,000 distinct CDR3 sequences, about 7.1% of them seen once, and the ten largest clones take roughly 1.6%. This same sample was also part of a study on yellow fever vaccine responses in identical twins.

The TCR comes from a woman between 18 and 29 years old in good health. V usage is TRBV18 and J usage is TRBJ2-1; D remains unclear. Sequencing was done on a sample of PBMCs. The CDR3 nucleotides read TGTGCCAGCTCACCTTCTCATGAAGAGCAGTTCTTC. This sequence encodes CASSPSHEEQFF.